This T cell receptor (beta chain) stems from a study of T cells in localized non-small cell lung cancer. Findings and caveats of the study: Median detection of top 100 tumor clones in adjacent lung was 55 to 60 clones. There was an association of higher blood T cell density with longer overall survival.

Germline V gene lookup returns CDR1 KGHSH and CDR2 LQKENI. J gave up 6 bases and V 4 bases, and 6 bases lay outside the gene matches. The CDR3 is 15 amino acids. Sequencing was performed with immunoSEQ multiplex PCR; in TCRdb, only in-frame clones are kept and a portion is missing. The table has about 22,000 clones, roughly nine tenths seen once. With regard to this clone: Its antigen remains unidentified.

This sequence joins TRBV18 and TRBJ1-4, with 9 positions matching TRBD1. This clonotype was obtained from a man between 40 and 69 years old with stage II squamous cell lung carcinoma. The input for sequencing was PBMCs, taken before any cancer treatment. The CDR3 DNA sequence: TGTGCCAGCTCACTCCTACAGGGGGCTGATGAAAAACTGTTTTTT. This translates into CASSLLQGADEKLFF.